The 21 T cell receptor beta chains presented below share a single source sample, sequenced in a study of blood T cell repertoires in COVID-19. Some clones are missing from TCRdb's copy, which holds only in-frame ones; the method was immunoSEQ multiplex PCR. The sample contains over 150,000 clones, approximately 88% of which appear only once. Sequencing used peripheral blood. These receptors all stem from a woman aged 55-75 years with acute or convalescent COVID-19.

This clone was seen more than once but under ten times. This sequence joins TRBV4-2 and TRBJ1-4, with D perhaps TRBD1 (6 bases). Trimming removed 4 bases from V and 3 bases from J, with 18 bases in between. Germline V gene sequence: CDR1 LGHNA, CDR2 YNFKEQ. The CDR3 is made up of 17 amino acids. In DNA form, the CDR3 reads TGTGCCAGCAGCCCAGATGGCAGGGGCACTTCTAATGAAAAACTGTTTTTT. Protein product: CASSPDGRGTSNEKLFF.

The CDR3 here is CASSSQLGLAGSTDTQYF. CDR3 in DNA: TGCGCCAGCAGCTCACAATTGGGACTAGCGGGCAGCACAGATACGCAGTATTTT. This chain links TRBV4-3 with TRBJ2-3, with 12 positions matching TRBD2. With V trimmed by 5 bases and J by 0 bases, 9 bases remained unmatched. The length of the CDR3 is 18 residues. From germline, CDR1 is LGHNA and CDR2 YSLEER.

The rearrangement joins TRBV4-2 to TRBJ2-7, with 7 bases matching TRBD1. CDR1 and CDR2 from the germline V gene are LGHNA and YNFKEQ. V lost 3 bases and J lost 2; bases outside the gene matches: 4. The CDR3 is 14 residues long. This CDR3 reads CASSHTGQAYEQYF. Here the CDR3 DNA reads TGTGCCAGCAGCCATACTGGACAGGCCTACGAGCAGTACTTC.

This chain joins TRBV28 and TRBJ2-1; 7 bases match TRBD2. With 4 bases clipped from V and 7 bases from J, the junction kept 13 bases outside the gene matches. The germline V gene has CDR1 MDHEN and CDR2 SYDVKM. The CDR3 runs to 16 residues. The CDR3 DNA reads TGTGCCAGCAGTTCCCGATGGACTAGTCGGGGGAATGAGCAGTTCTTC. This translates into CASSSRWTSRGNEQFF.

The rearrangement joins TRBV2 to TRBJ1-1; 8 bases are a match to TRBD1. The CDR3 covers 17 residues. In germline, CDR1 is SNHLY, CDR2 FYNNEI. V lost 7 bases, J lost 0 bases, and 13 bases stayed unmatched. CDR3 DNA: TGTGCCAGCACACGGGAGGCAGGGGGCTTCATGAACACTGAAGCTTTCTTT. It codes for CASTREAGGFMNTEAFF.

CDR3 sequence (DNA): TGTGCCAGTAGCGGGGAGATGAACACTGAAGCTTTCTTT. Amino acid sequence: CASSGEMNTEAFF. This chain connects TRBV19 to TRBJ1-1; D ambiguous. The V gene's germline CDR1 is LNHDA and CDR2 SQIVND (reference sequence). Trimming stripped 6 bases from V and 0 bases from J, with 8 bases between. The CDR3 spans 13 residues.

This chain links TRBV7-2 with TRBJ2-3, with TRBD1 matching over 8 bases. The germline V gene has CDR1 SGHTA and CDR2 FQGNSA. The length of the CDR3 is 15 residues. With V trimmed by 2 bases and J by 3 bases, 4 bases remained unmatched. The CDR3 coding sequence is TGTGCCAGCAGCTTACAGGGGGCGGTTACAGATACGCAGTATTTT. Translating gives CASSLQGAVTDTQYF.

V is TRBV3-1 (or the pseudogene TRBV3-2) and J is TRBJ1-5; D is ambiguous. V was trimmed by 1 base and J by 4 bases, leaving 5 bases between them. This CDR3 has 13 amino acids. CDR1 is LGHDT and CDR2 is YNNKEL in the germline V gene (reference sequence). Here the CDR3 DNA reads TGTGCCAGCAGCCAAGTTCAGAATCAGCCCCAGCATTTT. It is translated as CASSQVQNQPQHF.

The rearrangement links TRBV7-2 to TRBJ1-2, with 8 bases that match TRBD1. There are 15 residues in the CDR3. The V and J ends lost 5 bases and 4 bases, in that order; junction bases with no gene match: 9. Germline assignment: CDR1 SGHTA and CDR2 FQGNSA. CDR3 DNA sequence: TGTGCCAGCAGCCCTCTAGGACAGGGCGGCTATGGCTACACCTTC. Protein product: CASSPLGQGGYGYTF.

The J gene is TRBJ2-7, the V gene TRBV5-1, with 9 bases identical to TRBD2. CDR3 length: 15 amino acids. Germline loops: CDR1 SGHRS, CDR2 YFSETQ. J was trimmed by 2 bases and V by 6 bases; bases with no gene match: 9. The CDR3 is CASTLLTSGPYEQYF. The CDR3 coding sequence is TGCGCCAGCACCCTCCTGACTAGCGGACCCTACGAGCAGTACTTC.

Note on this clone: One end of the junction is discordant with germline, which a read error may explain. This chain uses TRBV4-1 with TRBJ2-5; D possibly corresponds to TRBD1 (5 bases). The germline V gene has CDR1 MGHRA and CDR2 YSYEKL. The CDR3 is 16 amino acids. The CDR3: CASSQGVASGNENQYF. The CDR3 nucleotides read TGCGCCAGCAGCCAAGGGGTCGCGTCAGGGAACGAGAACCAGTACTTC.

This chain links TRBV7-2 with TRBJ2-5, with a possible D match to TRBD2 (6 bases). The germline V gene encodes CDR1 SGHTA and CDR2 FQGNSA. The V end was cut by 1 base, the J end by 5 bases, with 17 bases between. The CDR3 covers 16 residues. CDR3 in DNA: TGTGCCAGCAGCTTAGGGGGTTGGTTCAGCGGGGAGACCCAGTACTTC. As protein: CASSLGGWFSGETQYF.

The chain has TRBV19 and TRBJ2-1, with 12 bases that match TRBD2. Germline V gene data show CDR1 as LNHDA and CDR2 as SQIVND (reference sequence). V gave up 10 bases and J gave up 4 bases; unmatched junction bases: 8. This CDR3 comprises 15 residues. In DNA form, the CDR3 reads TGTGCCACCTCTAGCGGGGGGGCGACATACAATGAGCAGTTCTTC. As protein: CATSSGGATYNEQFF.

This sequence joins TRBV6-5 and TRBJ1-2; D remains ambiguous. Deletions cut 4 bases from V and 5 bases from J, with 11 bases between. This CDR3 is 13 amino acids long. CDR1 is MNHEY and CDR2 is SVGAGI in the germline V gene. For the CDR3, the DNA is TGTGCCAGCAGTTCAACGGAGATGTATGGCTACACCTTC. Its protein product is CASSSTEMYGYTF.

This clone has just a few counts. The V call is TRBV9, the J call TRBJ1-4; D perhaps matches TRBD1 (6 bases). The V and J ends lost 4 bases and 3 bases respectively, with 16 bases between them. The CDR3 is 16 amino acids. The germline CDR1 and CDR2 sequences are SGDLS and YYNGEE. The chain's CDR3 is CASSPRGGVPNEKLFF. DNA for the CDR3: TGTGCCAGCAGCCCGAGGGGGGGGGTGCCTAATGAAAAACTGTTTTTT.

This sequence joins TRBV30 and TRBJ1-6, with D uncertain. V gave up 0 bases and J gave up 0 bases, with 21 bases separating them. CDR1 is GTSNPN and CDR2 is SVGIG in the germline V gene (reference sequence). The CDR3 extends over 20 amino acids. CDR3 bases: TGTGCCTGGAGTGTAATTCCTTTAATTTCGGGAAGCTCCTATAATTCACCCCTCCACTTT. It specifies CAWSVIPLISGSSYNSPLHF. The full variable domain, with the rest looked up from reference TRBV30 and TRBJ1-6, is SQTIHQWPATLVQPVGSPLSLECTVEGTSNPNLYWYRQAAGRGLQLLFYSVGIGQISSEVPQNLSASRPQDRQFILSSKKLLLSDSGFYLCAWSVIPLISGSSYNSPLHFGNGTRLTVT.

The chain carries TRBV11-3 and TRBJ1-2; a possible D gene is TRBD1 (6 bases). The germline V gene encodes CDR1 SGHNT and CDR2 YENEEA. Trimming removed 4 bases at V and 2 bases at J, with 17 bases between. The CDR3 has 16 residues. The DNA of the CDR3 is TGTGCCAGCAGCTCGGGAGGACAGAGCAGCAACTATGGCTACACCTTC. Translation: CASSSGGQSSNYGYTF.

The V call is TRBV5-4, the J call TRBJ2-5; 9 positions agree with TRBD2. Unmatched junction bases numbered 9, after V lost 0 bases and J lost 3 bases. The length of the CDR3 is 17 residues. In germline, CDR1 is SGHNT, CDR2 YYREEE (reference sequence). CDR3 in DNA: TGTGCCAGCAGCTTGGGGGGCTGGACTAGCGAAAAAGAGACCCAGTACTTC. Amino acid sequence: CASSLGGWTSEKETQYF.

This clone was picked up one time. The gene calls are TRBV3-1 (or the pseudogene TRBV3-2) and TRBJ1-3; a weak D match, TRBD1 (6 bases). This CDR3 has 15 residues. Trimming stripped 2 bases from V and 0 bases from J, with 8 bases between. CDR1 is LGHDT, CDR2 YNNKEL, per germline (reference sequence). This CDR3 reads CASSQYRVSGNTIYF. The CDR3 DNA reads TGTGCCAGCAGCCAATACAGGGTCTCTGGAAACACCATATATTTT.

CDR3 protein: CASSFVLGNTIYF. The CDR3 bases are TGTGCCAGCAGTTTCGTGTTAGGAAACACCATATATTTT. This chain connects TRBV28 to TRBJ1-3; D uncertain. The germline V gene has CDR1 MDHEN and CDR2 SYDVKM. Trimming shortened V by 3 bases and J by 4 bases, and 7 bases separated the two germline ends. This CDR3 has 13 amino acids.

The rearrangement uses TRBV30 and TRBJ2-7; 9 nucleotides line up with TRBD1. V was pared by 3 bases and J by 8 bases, with 5 bases of the junction left unmatched. The germline CDR1 and CDR2 sequences are GTSNPN and SVGIG (reference sequence). This CDR3 region has 12 residues. The CDR3 region is CAWRTGGLKQYF. The CDR3 bases are TGTGCCTGGAGGACAGGGGGACTTAAGCAGTACTTC.